This is a list of T cell receptor beta chains from one sample in a study of Graves' ophthalmopathy and Graves' hyperthyroidism. MiXCR was run by TCRdb on the multiplex PCR reads, yielding one entry per CDR3 protein. Here the sample spans about 590,000 distinct CDR3 sequences, less than 40% being singletons. Material for sequencing was peripheral blood or thyroid tissue (not recorded which). These receptors originate from an adult man with Graves' hyperthyroidism. Both conserved end residues are part of each CDR3. The listing skips clone size in some rows; elsewhere it reads once, few, many or a size class.

j_call,clone_size,v_call,cdr3_aa
TRBJ1-5,.,TRBV29-1,CSVTLTGTGNQPQHF
TRBJ2-2,.,TRBV12-3/TRBV12-4,CASSLSWGNTGELFF
TRBJ1-6,.,TRBV6-6,CASSHTSGEVSPLHF
TRBJ1-3,.,TRBV29-1,CSVEAPRDRAGNTIYF
TRBJ2-2,few,TRBV2,CASSEDLRGSGELFF
TRBJ2-2,many,TRBV7-3,CASSLEYTGELFF
TRBJ2-5,few,TRBV28,CASRANEATQYF
.,.,TRBV7-9,CASSSAGTSGYNEQFF
TRBJ2-7,few,TRBV5-6,CASSFAPQGYEQYF
TRBJ1-6,.,TRBV16,CASSQSQGPYNSPLHF
TRBJ1-6,many,TRBV13,CASSLGQGGSYNSPLHF
TRBJ2-7,many,TRBV6-6,CASSYSRRRASYEQYF
.,.,TRBV24-1,CATSDLPTGPDDEQFF
TRBJ1-4,.,TRBV4-1,CANSQDAGWEKLFF
TRBJ1-1,many,TRBV5-1,CASSGTTGVTEAFF
TRBJ2-2,few,TRBV24-1,CATEDRADTGELFF
TRBJ2-7,.,TRBV7-8,CASSTSGSAIEQYF
TRBJ1-2,few,TRBV29-1,CSATSRANYGYTF
TRBJ1-2,.,TRBV15,CAAGQGRYGYTF
TRBJ1-5,.,TRBV20-1,CSAREGTGGSAGQPQHF
TRBJ1-3,.,TRBV10-3,CAISARGNTIYF
TRBJ1-1,many,TRBV6-6,CASSQRDTEAFF
TRBJ2-5,once,TRBV28,CASSSPLGGYQEAQYF
TRBJ2-7,many,TRBV3-1,CASRGTGRSYEQYF
TRBJ1-6,many,TRBV7-8,CASSPSNSGNSPLHF
TRBJ2-5,.,TRBV5-1,CASSLVADRGFGETQYF
TRBJ2-5,many,TRBV12-3/TRBV12-4,CASAVTGEETQYF
TRBJ1-4,.,TRBV20-1,CSARDSPNEKLFF
TRBJ1-1,many,TRBV6-5,CASSYEGGRTEAFF
TRBJ1-2,many,TRBV12-3/TRBV12-4,CASSMEAEGYTF
TRBJ2-7,many,TRBV29-1,CSVAGSGNYEQYF
TRBJ2-7,.,TRBV29-1,CNAKQGEGGQYF
TRBJ2-1,.,TRBV9,CASSVGYRGSSYNEQFF
TRBJ2-7,once,TRBV5-1,CASNPGGGPSYEQYF
TRBJ2-2,many,TRBV6-5,CASRQEFRWSGELFF
TRBJ1-1,many,TRBV20-1,CSASSGHLGTEAFF
TRBJ2-5,.,TRBV20-1,CSARDMVAGQETQYF
TRBJ2-3,.,TRBV11-2,CASSYRSGRASDTQYF
TRBJ2-6,many,TRBV2,CASRARGLDSGANVLTF
TRBJ1-2,.,TRBV15,CAAGQQPYGYTF
TRBJ2-5,.,TRBV19,CASRPTGKVETQYF